The sequence of this TCR beta chain was determined in a study of CD8 T cells in Susac syndrome (dated by TCRdb to about 2019). Concerning the study at large: Whether CD8+ T cell activation and differentiation in Susac syndrome was antigen driven was tested using repertoire sequencing. Clonality of the CD8+ T cell repertoire was compared between 11 to 12 healthy donors, around 14 Susac syndrome patients and some 15 multiple sclerosis patients. Results and caveats for the whole study, not just this receptor: The number of individuals in the TCR sequencing and HLA analysis was acknowledged as relatively small.

The germline V gene yields MNHEY for CDR1 and SVGAGI for CDR2. From the cysteine up to the phenylalanine, the CDR3 has a length of 15 residues. Of all the DNA, just the CDR3 is kept, 45 bases in frame from base 1. Trimming leaves V shorter by 4 bases and J shorter by 2 bases, with the junction holding 5 bases beyond the gene matches. On this clonotype itself: Its antigen is not yet known. No base qualities exist here, and no much larger clone lies one base off it.

RNA was extracted with the RNeasy kit and 0.5 to 1 ug was reverse transcribed using random hexamers. TCR beta CDR3 regions were amplified with the immunoSEQ multiplex PCR assay covering 54 Vbeta and 13 Jbeta segments. Bias from PCR amplification was corrected by using a synthetic template baseline for primer optimization and for computational correction. As for the authors' bioinformatics: Reads were annotated to V, D and J genes according to IMGT and were analyzed with immunoSEQ Analyzer, with only productive sequences retained. Clonality was computed as one minus Shannon entropy normalized by log2 of the number of productive unique sequences. Public and private clones were assessed among the 100 most prevalent clones of each patient and control. Susac-specific clones were defined as absent from healthy and MS cohorts, over a thousand published viral clones and other ImmuneACCESS disease sequences. In-frame beta chains were kept once TCRdb had trimmed the public reads at Q25 with fastp and called clones with MiXCR. Every CDR3 protein is listed once, alongside the most common genes and DNA of its rows. None of the V and J calls come from the authors' own analysis; TCRdb made them. The sample includes some 260,000 distinct CDR3 sequences, with more than 75% observed a single time. Approximately 0.11% of the sample is in the top ten clones.

High-throughput TCR beta sequencing profiled peripheral blood CD8+ and CD4+ T cells from healthy donors, Susac syndrome patients and multiple sclerosis patients. Treatment-naive patients with stable or active relapsing-remitting disease fulfilling revised McDonald criteria were used as multiple sclerosis controls. CD8+ TEMRA cells were enriched by FACS, while bulk CD8+ and CD4+ T cells were purified by magnetic negative isolation. Blood was collected in EDTA tubes and processed within 24 hours, with PBMCs isolated through density gradient centrifugation. PBMCs intended for TCR sequencing were frozen in liquid nitrogen and were later thawed in a 37 degrees C water bath. The sorted or isolated CD4+, CD8+ and CD8+ TEMRA cells reached a purity of at least 90%.

The chain was built from TRBV6-5 and TRBJ2-1; TRBD1 agrees with 7 junctional bases. The sequenced material came from CD8+ T cells from PBMCs. The clonotype comes from a human donor with multiple sclerosis. The nucleotides are TGTGCCAGCAGTTCCCTCGGACAGGCCTACAATGAGCAGTTCTTC. The encoded protein is CASSSLGQAYNEQFF.